These 25 T cell receptor beta chains originate from one sample sequenced in a study of T cells after yellow fever vaccination. TCRdb reanalysed the 5' RACE reads using MiXCR and keeps one entry per CDR3 protein. The table lists approximately 330,000 distinct CDR3 sequences, under 15% of them singletons. Here the sequenced sample was CD4+ T cells sorted from PBMCs, taken 15 days after the yellow fever booster vaccination. These receptor sequences come from a young man who received the YFV17D yellow fever vaccine.

This clonotype was picked up a small number of times. The V call is TRBV6-2 or TRBV6-3, the J call TRBJ2-5, with TRBD2 as a possible D gene (6 bases). The CDR3 runs 11 residues. V lost 8 bases and J lost 9, with 13 bases in between. Germline V gene lookup returns CDR1 MNHEY and CDR2 SVGEGT. Written as DNA, the CDR3 is TGTGCCAGCGCGATTGGAGGGGCCCAGTACTTC. Amino acid sequence: CASAIGGAQYF.

This clonotype was counted only a few times. This rearrangement joins TRBV12-3 or TRBV12-4 to TRBJ1-1; TRBD1 is a possible D gene (5 bases). The CDR3 sequence is 14 residues long. V lost 3 bases, J lost 4 bases, and 12 bases lay in between. The CDR3 here is CASSFPAGGTEAFF. Here the CDR3 DNA reads TGTGCCAGCAGTTTTCCCGCGGGGGGCACTGAAGCTTTCTTT.

The rearrangement joins TRBV7-2 to TRBJ1-2; D remains ambiguous. The CDR3 has 15 residues. CDR1 SGHTA and CDR2 FQGNSA come from the germline V gene. V dropped 3 bases and J dropped 4 bases, with 15 bases sitting between them. DNA of the CDR3: TGTGCCAGCAGCTTGCAGGTGACTTCTCTCTATGGCTACACCTTC. Protein: CASSLQVTSLYGYTF.

The table lists this clonotype with a few counts. The gene calls are TRBV10-3 and TRBJ1-1; D may be TRBD1 (5 bases). The CDR3 has 16 amino acids. Deletions cut 0 bases from V and 12 bases from J, with 23 bases between. The V gene's germline CDR1 is ENHRY and CDR2 SYGVKD. The CDR3 nucleotides are TGTGCCATCAGTGAGTCGATTACGAATAATGCAGGGAGTCCTTTCTTT. Amino acid sequence: CAISESITNNAGSPFF.

There are a few counts of this clonotype. V usage is TRBV7-9 and J usage is TRBJ2-2; TRBD2 matches 7 bases. The V and J ends lost 5 bases and 5 bases, in that order; junction bases with no gene match: 8. The CDR3 is 15 residues long. Germline assignment: CDR1 SEHNR and CDR2 FQNEAQ (reference sequence). For the CDR3, the DNA is TGTGCCAGCAGCCCGACGGGACTAACTACCGGGGAGCTGTTTTTT. It encodes CASSPTGLTTGELFF.

In this sample, this clonotype turned up a few times. V usage is TRBV5-5 and J usage is TRBJ2-1, with D maybe TRBD1 (6 bases). The CDR3 covers 15 residues. V lost 0 bases to trimming and J lost 8 bases, with 15 bases between them. The germline CDR1 and CDR2 sequences are SGHKS and YYEKEE (reference sequence). CDR3 nucleotides: TGTGCCAGCAGCTTGGGAGGGGGATTGAACGATGAGCAGTTCTTC. Translated, it gives CASSLGGGLNDEQFF.

This clonotype has only a few counts. V is TRBV20-1 and J is TRBJ1-3; D remains unclear. The CDR3 is 18 amino acids. Looked up from germline, CDR1 is DFQATT and CDR2 is SNEGSKA (reference sequence). Between the trimmed V and J ends, which lost 1 base and 0 bases, there was a span of 19 bases. CDR3 protein: CSARGPLRGQSSGNTIYF. Written as DNA, the CDR3 is TGCAGTGCTAGAGGCCCGTTAAGAGGCCAGAGCTCTGGAAACACCATATATTTT.

This clonotype was found many times. The V call is TRBV4-3, the J call TRBJ2-7; D ambiguous. The CDR3 consists of 13 residues. V was clipped by 4 bases and J by 5 bases, with 12 bases between them. From germline, CDR1 is LGHNA and CDR2 YSLEER. CDR3 in amino acids: CASSPSGRDEQYF. In DNA form, the CDR3 reads TGCGCCAGCAGCCCCTCAGGACGGGACGAGCAGTACTTC.

In this sample, this clonotype turned up many times. V gene TRBV9 combines with J gene TRBJ2-1; D unresolved. Germline lookup yields CDR1 SGDLS and CDR2 YYNGEE. The V end lost 0 bases, the J end lost 0 bases, and 7 bases lay between the germline ends. The CDR3 contains 15 residues. The CDR3 sequence is CASSVDGASYNEQFF. As DNA, the CDR3 is TGTGCCAGCAGCGTAGACGGAGCCTCCTACAATGAGCAGTTCTTC.

In this sample, this clonotype turned up a few times. The chain uses TRBV25-1 and TRBJ2-7, with a weak D call TRBD1 (5 bases). Trimming removed 6 bases from V and 7 bases from J, with 13 bases in between. The CDR3 is 12 amino acids. CDR1 MGHDK and CDR2 SYGVNS come from the germline V gene. CDR3 region: CASSLGVWEQYF. CDR3 nucleotides: TGTGCCAGCAGCCTAGGGGTCTGGGAGCAGTACTTC.

This chain links TRBV6-5 with TRBJ2-7, with D unresolved. Trimming removed 0 bases from V and 0 bases from J, with 9 bases in between. Germline CDR1 MNHEY, CDR2 SVGAGI. The CDR3 has 15 amino acids. The DNA of the CDR3 is TGTGCCAGCAGTTACTCTCAGGCCTACTCCTACGAGCAGTACTTC. Its protein product is CASSYSQAYSYEQYF.

The CDR3 reads CSADRAHSYEQYV. For the CDR3, the DNA is TGCAGTGCTGACCGGGCCCACTCCTACGAGCAGTACGTC. J is TRBJ2-7 and V is TRBV20-1, with no clear D. V was cut by 5 bases and J by 0 bases, with 11 bases left in between. The CDR3 is 13 residues long. From germline, CDR1 is DFQATT and CDR2 SNEGSKA (reference sequence).

J is TRBJ2-3 and V is TRBV11-2; D gene ambiguous. The CDR3 extends over 11 amino acids. Germline CDR1 reads SGHAT; CDR2 reads FQNNGV. The V and J ends lost 3 bases and 7 bases respectively, with 5 bases between them. CDR3 sequence: CASSFVNTQYF. The CDR3 bases are TGTGCCAGCAGCTTCGTTAATACGCAGTATTTT. Combining the CDR3 with reference TRBV11-2 and TRBJ2-3 gives the whole variable domain EAGVAQSPRYKIIEKRQSVAFWCNPISGHATLYWYQQILGQGPKLLIQFQNNGVVDDSQLPKDRFSAERLKGVDSTLKIQPAKLEDSAVYLCASSFVNTQYFGPGTRLTVL.

This clonotype was observed a few times. This sequence joins TRBV11-2 and TRBJ2-7, with D possibly matching TRBD2 (5 bases). V lost 5 bases and J lost 5, with 13 bases in between. The germline gives CDR1 SGHAT, CDR2 FQNNGV. This CDR3 has 13 amino acids. CDR3 protein: CASSPLGVDEQYF. CDR3 DNA sequence: TGTGCCAGCAGCCCCCTCGGGGTGGACGAGCAGTACTTC.

This clonotype was found a few times. The chain is built from TRBV5-1 and TRBJ1-2, with TRBD1 matching over 12 bases. Germline CDR1 and CDR2: SGHRS and YFSETQ. With 1 base clipped from V and 6 bases from J, the junction kept 7 bases outside the gene matches. The CDR3 extends over 16 amino acids. The CDR3 is CASSLTGTGGADGYTF. In nucleotides, the CDR3 is TGCGCCAGCAGCTTGACCGGGACAGGGGGCGCAGATGGCTACACCTTC.

This clonotype was picked up a small number of times. This chain joins TRBV12-3 or TRBV12-4 and TRBJ2-7, with 13 positions matching TRBD2. Trimming took 3 bases from V and 2 from J; bases not matched to a gene: 1. This CDR3 spans 15 amino acids. The CDR3 reads CASSFGTSGTYEQYF. DNA of the CDR3: TGTGCCAGCAGTTTCGGGACTAGCGGGACCTACGAGCAGTACTTC.

This clonotype has a count of ten or more. V is TRBV5-1 and J is TRBJ1-1; D not certain. Germline V gene data show CDR1 as SGHRS and CDR2 as YFSETQ. The CDR3 loop spans 14 amino acids. Deletions cut 7 bases from V and 3 bases from J, with 16 bases between. CDR3 nucleotide sequence: TGCGCCAGCGGCCTGGGGATATGGGACACTGAAGCTTTCTTT. It yields the protein CASGLGIWDTEAFF.

This clonotype has only a few counts. The chain recombines TRBV15 with TRBJ2-3; D is undetermined. Germline lookup yields CDR1 LNHNV and CDR2 YYDKDF (reference sequence). The CDR3 spans 14 residues. The V gene lost 0 bases and the J gene lost 6 bases, with 10 bases spanning the gap. CDR3 protein: CATSRDLRGDTQYF. DNA for the CDR3: TGTGCCACCAGCAGAGATCTTCGCGGTGATACGCAGTATTTT.

This clonotype has only a few counts. CDR3 amino acids: CSEYRLGGRTYYTF. The DNA of the CDR3 is TGCAGCGAATACCGTCTCGGTGGTCGCACCTACTACACCTTC. This rearrangement joins TRBV29-1 to TRBJ1-2; D not resolved. The V gene lost 7 bases and the J gene lost 10 bases, with 25 bases spanning the gap. CDR1 and CDR2 from the germline V gene are SQVTM and ANQGSEA. CDR3 length equals 14 residues. Combining the CDR3 with reference TRBV29-1 and TRBJ1-2 gives the whole variable domain SAVISQKPSRDICQRGTSLTIQCQVDSQVTMMFWYRQQPGQSLTLIATANQGSEATYESGFVIDKFPISRPNLTFSTLTVSNMSPEDSSIYLCSEYRLGGRTYYTFGSGTRLTVV.

This clonotype has more than one count but fewer than ten. The V and J genes are TRBV4-2 and TRBJ1-5, with D possibly being TRBD1 (6 bases). CDR1 and CDR2 (germline): LGHNA, YNFKEQ. The CDR3 has 16 amino acids. V lost 1 base, J lost 0 bases, and 10 bases lay in between. This chain's CDR3 is CASSQAPGVSNQPQHF. DNA for the CDR3: TGTGCCAGCAGCCAAGCTCCAGGGGTTAGCAATCAGCCCCAGCATTTT.

This clonotype was seen a few times. The J gene is TRBJ1-4, the V gene TRBV18; possible D gene TRBD1, 5 bases. This CDR3 region has 13 residues. Per the germline V gene, CDR1 is KGHSH and CDR2 is LQKENI. V dropped 3 bases and J dropped 8 bases, with 10 bases sitting between them. The CDR3 DNA follows: TGTGCCAGCTCACCCGACAGCGGAGAAAAACTGTTTTTT. It codes for CASSPDSGEKLFF. Using reference TRBV18 and TRBJ1-4 for the parts outside the CDR3, the full variable domain is NAGVMQNPRHLVRRRGQEARLRCSPMKGHSHVYWYRQLPEEGLKFMVYLQKENIIDESGMPKERFSAEFPKEGPSILRIQQVVRGDSAAYFCASSPDSGEKLFFGSGTQLSVL.

The rearrangement links TRBV6-5 to TRBJ1-3, with TRBD1 as a possible D gene (5 bases). CDR1 and CDR2 from the germline V gene are MNHEY and SVGAGI. The CDR3 totals 15 residues. Between the trimmed V and J ends, which lost 4 bases and 4 bases, there was a span of 14 bases. DNA of the CDR3: TGTGCCAGCAGTTCCACAGGAACTGAAGGAAACACCATATATTTT. It yields the protein CASSSTGTEGNTIYF.

This clonotype occurred a few times. The CDR3 DNA reads TGCGCCAGCAGCCAAGTGAGGCCCCACGTTAATCAGCCCCAGCATTTT. Its protein is CASSQVRPHVNQPQHF. The chain uses TRBV4-3 and TRBJ1-5, with unresolved D. Trimming stripped 1 base from V and 4 bases from J, with 14 bases between. This CDR3 has 16 residues. CDR1 and CDR2 (germline): LGHNA, YSLEER.

V usage is TRBV9 and J usage is TRBJ2-1; no firm D call. The germline V gene encodes CDR1 SGDLS and CDR2 YYNGEE. V was pared by 0 bases and J by 9 bases, with 19 bases between. The CDR3 loop spans 16 amino acids. The DNA for the CDR3 is TGTGCCAGCAGCGTAGGGGGTAGCCCTCAATCCTTTGAGCAGTTCTTC. Translation: CASSVGGSPQSFEQFF.

The genes are TRBV6-6 and TRBJ2-7; D is undetermined. The germline CDR1 and CDR2 sequences are MNHNY and SVGAGI (reference sequence). The CDR3 consists of 15 residues. V was clipped by 0 bases and J by 0 bases, with 9 bases between them. The CDR3 reads CASSYSNPGSYEQYF. CDR3 nucleotides: TGTGCCAGCAGTTACTCAAATCCAGGCTCCTACGAGCAGTACTTC.